This entry lists 3 T cell receptor beta chains sequenced from one sample in a study of OX40 agonist ivuxolimab in advanced cancers. The table came from immunoSEQ multiplex PCR; TCRdb's copy has only in-frame clones and leaves some out. The table lists around 56,000 clones, over 75% of them singletons. The material sequenced was CD4+ or CD8+ T cells sorted from blood, taken in a trial of the OX40 agonist ivuxolimab. All receptors derive from an adult with an advanced solid tumor such as melanoma, head and neck, liver or kidney cancer.

The rearrangement joins TRBV6-5 to TRBJ2-7; 11 bases are shared with TRBD2. This CDR3 region has 14 residues. Germline CDR1 MNHEY, CDR2 SVGAGI. After removal of 6 bases from V and 3 bases from J, the junction contained 4 bases not matched to a gene. CDR3: CASRYGTSGYEQYF. CDR3 sequence (DNA): TGTGCCAGCAGATACGGGACTAGCGGCTACGAGCAGTACTTC.

The chain joins TRBV7-3 to TRBJ1-1; tentative D call: TRBD1 (5 bases). The V gene's germline CDR1 is SGHTA and CDR2 FQGTGA. The CDR3 spans 14 residues. Trimming took 5 bases from V and 5 from J, leaving 15 bases between them. The CDR3 coding sequence is TGTGCCAGCAGCCCGGGGGACGTGCGGACTGAAGCTTTCTTT. Its translation is CASSPGDVRTEAFF.

The V gene is TRBV5-1, the J gene TRBJ1-1; weak D call: TRBD1 (6 bases). Germline V gene sequence: CDR1 SGHRS, CDR2 YFSETQ. There are 13 residues in the CDR3. V lost 4 bases, J lost 2 bases, and 9 bases lay in between. The CDR3 loop reads CASSKQGNTEAFF. CDR3 nucleotide sequence: TGCGCCAGCAGCAAACAGGGTAACACTGAAGCTTTCTTT.